One sample yielded the 8 T cell receptor beta chains listed below, sequenced in a study of T cell responses to AZD1222 COVID-19 vaccine. Produced via immunoSEQ multiplex PCR; TCRdb's table is partial and in-frame only. The sample shows 40,000 to 55,000 clones, 60% to 85% of them seen only once. The sample here was peripheral blood, taken on day 0 of AZD1222 vaccination. Receptor source: an adult in good health.

This rearrangement joins TRBV7-9 to TRBJ1-6; 9 bases match TRBD1. Germline loops: CDR1 SEHNR, CDR2 FQNEAQ (reference sequence). This CDR3 region has 15 residues. With V trimmed by 10 bases and J by 1 base, 5 bases remained unmatched. CDR3 DNA: TGTGCCACCAGGGACAGGGAGTCCTATAATTCACCCCTCCACTTT. Protein: CATRDRESYNSPLHF.

This clone has more than one count but fewer than ten. The chain links TRBV5-1 to TRBJ2-7; perhaps TRBD1 as D (5 bases). Trimming removed 4 bases at V and 4 bases at J, with 27 bases between. CDR1 is SGHRS and CDR2 is YFSETQ in the germline V gene. The CDR3 sequence is 18 residues long. CDR3 in DNA: TGCGCCAGCAGCCATAAAGATACAGGAATGCCCAACCAATACGAGCAGTACTTC. Its protein product is CASSHKDTGMPNQYEQYF. Based on the CDR3 plus reference TRBV5-1 and TRBJ2-7, the full variable domain is KAGVTQTPRYLIKTRGQQVTLSCSPISGHRSVSWYQQTPGQGLQFLFEYFSETQRNKGNFPGRFSGRQFSNSRSEMNVSTLELGDSALYLCASSHKDTGMPNQYEQYFGPGTRLTVT.

In regard to this clone: The same CDR3 can be traced to other DNA sequences in this sample. The chain employs TRBV29-1 and TRBJ2-1, with D possibly matching TRBD2 (5 bases). In germline, CDR1 is SQVTM, CDR2 ANQGSEA. The CDR3 covers 13 residues. V was shortened by 3 bases and J by 6 bases, with 12 bases between the two germline ends. CDR3 amino acids: CSVERTGGNEQFF. CDR3 bases: TGCAGCGTTGAGAGGACTGGCGGCAATGAGCAGTTCTTC.

The genes are TRBV29-1 and TRBJ2-2, with D hard to call. The CDR3 extends over 11 amino acids. Trimming pared 3 bases from V and 7 bases from J, leaving 6 bases between. Germline V gene data show CDR1 as SQVTM and CDR2 as ANQGSEA. CDR3 sequence reads: CSVDGGGELFF. Written as DNA, the CDR3 is TGCAGCGTTGATGGTGGCGGGGAGCTGTTTTTT.

The CDR3, as DNA: TGTGCCAGCAGTCCCTCGAGGGGTCAGGGCAATCAGCCCCAGCATTTT. Translated, it gives CASSPSRGQGNQPQHF. The chain carries TRBV2 and TRBJ1-5; TRBD1 might be the D (5 bases). V dropped 5 bases and J dropped 2 bases, with 16 bases sitting between them. Germline CDR1 and CDR2: SNHLY and FYNNEI. This CDR3 contains 16 residues.

The chain joins TRBV5-5 to TRBJ1-4; unclear D gene. The V gene's germline CDR1 is SGHKS and CDR2 YYEKEE (reference sequence). The CDR3 covers 14 residues. Trimming took 5 bases from V and 0 from J, leaving 8 bases between them. CDR3 DNA: TGTGCCAGCAGTTTAAGAGCAACTAATGAAAAACTGTTTTTT. Translating it yields CASSLRATNEKLFF.

The table lists this clone with a few counts. The V call is TRBV2, the J call TRBJ2-1; the match to TRBD2 covers 7 bases. The length of the CDR3 is 16 residues. Germline-derived CDR1 and CDR2 are SNHLY and FYNNEI. The V segment lost 3 bases and the J segment 4 bases; nucleotides outside the gene matches: 9. CDR3 bases: TGTGCCAGCAGTGAGACCGAGCGGGGCCCTTACAATGAGCAGTTCTTC. This codes for CASSETERGPYNEQFF.

This chain uses TRBV14 with TRBJ1-1; D is undetermined. The V gene's germline CDR1 is SGHDN and CDR2 FVKESK. Trimming removed 1 base at V and 2 bases at J, with 5 bases between. The CDR3 is 13 residues long. DNA of the CDR3: TGTGCCAGCAGCCAAGGGGTCAACACTGAAGCTTTCTTT. Encoded protein: CASSQGVNTEAFF. The full variable domain, rest sourced from reference TRBV14 and TRBJ1-1, is EAGVTQFPSHSVIEKGQTVTLRCDPISGHDNLYWYRRVMGKEIKFLLHFVKESKQDESGMPNNRFLAERTGGTYSTLKVQPAELEDSGVYFCASSQGVNTEAFFGQGTRLTVV.